The 4 T cell receptor beta chains given below trace back to one sample, sequenced in a study of cytomegalovirus exposure and HLA in healthy donors. Primers included in the PCR were 60 Vbeta and 13 Jbeta primers. Clones were read by immunoSEQ multiplex PCR, and TCRdb kept only the in-frame ones, dropping some. Of under 200,000 clones in the sample, around 75% were seen once. The specimen sequenced was PBMCs. The origin of the receptors is a male donor in good health and CMV-seronegative.

In this sample, this clone turned up once. The chain links TRBV30 to TRBJ2-5, with D perhaps TRBD2 (6 bases). V was clipped by 0 bases and J by 3 bases, with 11 bases between them. Looked up from germline, CDR1 is GTSNPN and CDR2 is SVGIG (reference sequence). The CDR3 covers 14 residues. The CDR3 loop is CAWSVGWREETQYF. CDR3 bases: TGTGCCTGGAGTGTAGGGTGGAGGGAAGAGACCCAGTACTTC.

The chain combines TRBV7-9 with TRBJ2-1; 7 nucleotides align to TRBD2. Germline CDR1 SEHNR, CDR2 FQNEAQ (reference sequence). J gave up 0 bases and V 3 bases, and 5 bases lay outside the gene matches. This CDR3 has 16 residues. The CDR3 sequence is CASSLDGGSSYNEQFF. In nucleotides, the CDR3 is TGTGCCAGCAGCTTGGACGGGGGGAGCTCCTACAATGAGCAGTTCTTC.

This clone came up a few times. The genes are TRBV19 and TRBJ2-7, with no clear D. Trimming left V 6 bases short and J 2 bases short, with 11 bases between. The germline CDR1 and CDR2 sequences are LNHDA and SQIVND (reference sequence). The CDR3 runs 13 residues. The chain's CDR3 is CASRGGGAYEQYF. The CDR3 nucleotides read TGTGCCAGTAGAGGCGGCGGCGCCTACGAGCAGTACTTC.

The chain is built from TRBV5-4 and TRBJ1-1, with D hard to call. Germline assignment: CDR1 SGHNT and CDR2 YYREEE (reference sequence). This CDR3 has 14 amino acids. Trimming shortened V by 2 bases and J by 1 base, and 9 bases separated the two germline ends. Here the CDR3 reads CASSFGHPNTEAFF. The CDR3 nucleotides read TGTGCCAGCAGCTTTGGGCACCCGAACACTGAAGCTTTCTTT.